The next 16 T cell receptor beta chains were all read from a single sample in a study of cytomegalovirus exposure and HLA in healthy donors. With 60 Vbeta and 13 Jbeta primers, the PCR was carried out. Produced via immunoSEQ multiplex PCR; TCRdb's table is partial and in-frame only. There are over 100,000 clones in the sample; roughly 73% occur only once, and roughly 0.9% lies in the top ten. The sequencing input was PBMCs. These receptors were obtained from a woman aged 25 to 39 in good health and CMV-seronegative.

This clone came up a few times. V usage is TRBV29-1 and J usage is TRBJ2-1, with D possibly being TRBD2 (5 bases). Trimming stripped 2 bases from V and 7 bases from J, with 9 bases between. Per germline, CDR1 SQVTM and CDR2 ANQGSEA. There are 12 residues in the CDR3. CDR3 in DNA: TGCAGCGTTGAAAAAACGGGGAATGAGCAGTTCTTC. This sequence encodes CSVEKTGNEQFF.

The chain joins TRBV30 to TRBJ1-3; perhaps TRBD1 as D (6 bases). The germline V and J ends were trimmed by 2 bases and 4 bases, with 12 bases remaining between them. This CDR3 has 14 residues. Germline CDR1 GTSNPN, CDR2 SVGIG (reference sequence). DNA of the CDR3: TGTGCCTGGAGTCCCGGACAGTTCGGAAACACCATATATTTT. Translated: CAWSPGQFGNTIYF.

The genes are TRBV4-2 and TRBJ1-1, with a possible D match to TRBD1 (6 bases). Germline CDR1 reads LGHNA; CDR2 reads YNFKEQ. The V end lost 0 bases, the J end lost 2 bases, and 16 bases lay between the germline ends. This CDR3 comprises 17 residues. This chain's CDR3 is CASSQENKGRGNTEAFF. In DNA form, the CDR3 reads TGTGCCAGCAGCCAAGAGAATAAAGGCAGGGGCAACACTGAAGCTTTCTTT.

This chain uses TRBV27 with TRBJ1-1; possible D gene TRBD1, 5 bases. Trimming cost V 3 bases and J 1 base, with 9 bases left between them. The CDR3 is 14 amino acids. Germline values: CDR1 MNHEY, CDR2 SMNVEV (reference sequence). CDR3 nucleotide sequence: TGTGCCAGCAGTTTTTTGACAGAGAACACTGAAGCTTTCTTT. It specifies CASSFLTENTEAFF.

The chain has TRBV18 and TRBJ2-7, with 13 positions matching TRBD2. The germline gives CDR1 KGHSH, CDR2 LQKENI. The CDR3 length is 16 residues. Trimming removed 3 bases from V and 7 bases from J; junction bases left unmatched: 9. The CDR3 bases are TGTGCCAGCTCACCCCCCGGGACTAGCGGGACCCGGGAGCAGTACTTC. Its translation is CASSPPGTSGTREQYF.

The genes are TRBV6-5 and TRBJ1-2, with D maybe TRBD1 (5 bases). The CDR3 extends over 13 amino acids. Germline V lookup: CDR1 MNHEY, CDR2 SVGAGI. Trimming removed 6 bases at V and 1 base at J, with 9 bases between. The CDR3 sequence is CASRMTVNYGYTF. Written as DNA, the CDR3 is TGTGCCAGCAGGATGACAGTTAACTATGGCTACACCTTC.

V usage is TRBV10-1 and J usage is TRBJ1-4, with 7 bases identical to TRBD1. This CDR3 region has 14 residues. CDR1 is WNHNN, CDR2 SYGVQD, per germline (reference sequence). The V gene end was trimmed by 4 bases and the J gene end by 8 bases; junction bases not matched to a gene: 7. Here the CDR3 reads CASSAQGVGEKLFF. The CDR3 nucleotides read TGCGCCAGCAGTGCTCAGGGGGTTGGAGAAAAACTGTTTTTT.

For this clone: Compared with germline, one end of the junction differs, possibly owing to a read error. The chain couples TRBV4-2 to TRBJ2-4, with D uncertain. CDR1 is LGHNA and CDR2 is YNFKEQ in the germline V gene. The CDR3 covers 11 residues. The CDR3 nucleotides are TGTGCCAGCAGCCAGCATCGAGTGGGCCACTTC. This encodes CASSQHRVGHF.

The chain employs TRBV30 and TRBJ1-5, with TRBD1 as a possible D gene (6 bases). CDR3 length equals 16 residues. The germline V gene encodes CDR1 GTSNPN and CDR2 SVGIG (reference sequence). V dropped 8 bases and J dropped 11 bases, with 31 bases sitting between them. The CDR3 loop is CAAASGVPNPQSAQHF. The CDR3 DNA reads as TGTGCCGCAGCCTCAGGGGTCCCAAACCCTCAATCAGCCCAGCATTTT.

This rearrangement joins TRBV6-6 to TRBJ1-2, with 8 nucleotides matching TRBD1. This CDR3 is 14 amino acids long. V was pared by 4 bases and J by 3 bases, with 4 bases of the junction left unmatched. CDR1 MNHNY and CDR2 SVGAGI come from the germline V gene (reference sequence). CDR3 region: CASSSKTGDYGYTF. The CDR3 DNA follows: TGTGCCAGCAGTTCTAAGACAGGGGACTATGGCTACACCTTC.

In DNA form, the CDR3 reads TGTGCCAGCACCTTCCGGGATAGCGGGAGTCGGGAGCAGTACTTC. It yields the protein CASTFRDSGSREQYF. This chain uses TRBV7-2 with TRBJ2-7; 9 bases agree with TRBD2. Germline V gene sequence: CDR1 SGHTA, CDR2 FQGNSA. V gave up 7 bases and J gave up 7 bases; unmatched junction bases: 14. CDR3 length: 15 residues.

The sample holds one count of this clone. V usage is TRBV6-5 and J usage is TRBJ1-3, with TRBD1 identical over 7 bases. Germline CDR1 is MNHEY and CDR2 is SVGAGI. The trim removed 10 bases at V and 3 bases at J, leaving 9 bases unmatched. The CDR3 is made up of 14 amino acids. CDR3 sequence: CATEEGGSGNTIYF. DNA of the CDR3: TGTGCCACCGAGGAAGGGGGCAGTGGAAACACCATATATTTT.

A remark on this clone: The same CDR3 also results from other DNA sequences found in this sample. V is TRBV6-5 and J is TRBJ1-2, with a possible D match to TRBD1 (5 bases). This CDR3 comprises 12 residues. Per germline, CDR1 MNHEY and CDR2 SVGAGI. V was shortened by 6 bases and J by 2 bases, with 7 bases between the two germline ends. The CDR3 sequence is CASRGLNYGYTF. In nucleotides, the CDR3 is TGTGCCAGCAGGGGGCTCAACTATGGCTACACCTTC.

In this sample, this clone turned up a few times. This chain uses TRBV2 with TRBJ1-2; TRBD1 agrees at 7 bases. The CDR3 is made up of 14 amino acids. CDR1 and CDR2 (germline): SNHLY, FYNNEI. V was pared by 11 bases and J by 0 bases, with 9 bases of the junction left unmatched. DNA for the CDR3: TGTGCCGGAACGGGACAGCAGGCTAACTATGGCTACACCTTC. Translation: CAGTGQQANYGYTF.

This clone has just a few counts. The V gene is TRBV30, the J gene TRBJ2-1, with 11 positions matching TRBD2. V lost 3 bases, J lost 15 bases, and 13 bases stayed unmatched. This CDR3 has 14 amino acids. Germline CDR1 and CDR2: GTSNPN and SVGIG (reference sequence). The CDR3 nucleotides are TGTGCCTGGAGCGCCCTGCAGTTAGCGGGGGGGAGGTTCTTC. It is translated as CAWSALQLAGGRFF. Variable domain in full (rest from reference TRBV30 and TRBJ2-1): SQTIHQWPATLVQPVGSPLSLECTVEGTSNPNLYWYRQAAGRGLQLLFYSVGIGQISSEVPQNLSASRPQDRQFILSSKKLLLSDSGFYLCAWSALQLAGGRFFGPGTRLTVL.

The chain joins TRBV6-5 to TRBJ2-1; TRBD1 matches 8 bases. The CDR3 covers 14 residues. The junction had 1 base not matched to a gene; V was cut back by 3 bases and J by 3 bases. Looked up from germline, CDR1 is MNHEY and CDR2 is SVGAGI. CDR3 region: CASSYGTGYNEQFF. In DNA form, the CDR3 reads TGTGCCAGCAGTTATGGGACAGGCTACAATGAGCAGTTCTTC.